This entry concerns a single T cell receptor (beta chain). This clone has only a few counts. The antigen it binds to is not known. No clone much larger than this one lies a single base away; base qualities are absent. Receptor amplification or capture employed the immunoSEQ multiplex PCR assay. In TCRdb, the immuneACCESS table is reduced to in-frame sequences with V and J assigned. These tables do not hold every clone; where another copy was compared, an unresolved V gene accounts for under half, and the others remain unexplained. The sample profile shows fewer than 18,000 clones; about three quarters of them were found once. Approximately 9.6% of the sample comes from the top ten. Repertoires were sampled repeatedly over the course of chemoradiotherapy so that clonal expansion in the tumor microenvironment could be followed. This specimen comes from a study of chemoradiotherapy in HPV16-positive cancers (dated by TCRdb to 2021 to 2024). Concerning the study at large: Functional T-cell assays on cells from two HPV16-positive patients defined candidate HPV-specific T-cell clones and common TCR motifs. The study asked whether T-cell immunity against the HPV oncoproteins E6 and E7 changes during chemoradiotherapy and whether it affects survival. TCR repertoires from around 80 patients with HPV-related cancers were then used to track the candidate HPV-specific TCRs and motifs. Study-wide conclusions, independent of this receptor: Expansion of candidate HPV-specific clones and E7-related TCR motifs was observed in the tumor microenvironment during treatment, whereas no such expansion was observed for non-HPV-specific T cells. In HPV16-positive patients, expansion of HPV-responsive T cells during chemoradiotherapy was associated with improved recurrence-free survival. The functional definition of HPV-specific T cells came from only a couple of HPV16-positive patients, and the survival association was reported for HPV16-positive patients.

V is clipped by 5 bases and J by 3 bases, and the sequence between their germline boundaries is 17 bases long. CDR1 MDHEN and CDR2 SYDVKM are derived from the germline V gene. The CDR3 covers 15 residues, taking in both the cysteine and the phenylalanine. The DNA shown is the 45-base CDR3, in frame from base 1. The clonotype originates from a human donor with HPV-associated anogenital cancer. The sequence links TRBV28 to TRBJ2-7, and TRBD2 may be the D gene, going by 6 matching bases. This specimen was acquired from a patient who underwent chemoradiotherapy. The sequenced DNA: TGTGCCAGCAGTCCCCGGGGGAAGAAGCTCTACGAGCAGTACTTC. Protein translation: CASSPRGKKLYEQYF. The full variable domain, with segments outside the CDR3 supplied by the reference TRBV28 and TRBJ2-7 proteins, appears as DVKVTQSSRYLVKRTGEKVFLECVQDMDHENMFWYRQDPGLGLRLIYFSYDVKMKEKGDIPEGYSVSREKKERFSLILESASTNQTSMYLCASSPRGKKLYEQYFGPGTRLTVT.